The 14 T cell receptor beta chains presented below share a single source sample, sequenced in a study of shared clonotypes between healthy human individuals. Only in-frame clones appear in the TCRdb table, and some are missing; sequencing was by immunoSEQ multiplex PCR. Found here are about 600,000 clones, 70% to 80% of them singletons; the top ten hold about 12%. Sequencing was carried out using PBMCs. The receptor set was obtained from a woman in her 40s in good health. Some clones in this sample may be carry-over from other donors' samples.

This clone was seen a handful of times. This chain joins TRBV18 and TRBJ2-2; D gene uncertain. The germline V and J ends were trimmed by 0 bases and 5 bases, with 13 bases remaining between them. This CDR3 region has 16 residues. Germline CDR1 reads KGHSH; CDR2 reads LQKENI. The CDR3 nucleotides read TGTGCCAGCTCACCACCGTTAGGCGGTAGTACCGGGGAGCTGTTTTTT. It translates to CASSPPLGGSTGELFF. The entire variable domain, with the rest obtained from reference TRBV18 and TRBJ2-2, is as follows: NAGVMQNPRHLVRRRGQEARLRCSPMKGHSHVYWYRQLPEEGLKFMVYLQKENIIDESGMPKERFSAEFPKEGPSILRIQQVVRGDSAAYFCASSPPLGGSTGELFFGEGSRLTVL.

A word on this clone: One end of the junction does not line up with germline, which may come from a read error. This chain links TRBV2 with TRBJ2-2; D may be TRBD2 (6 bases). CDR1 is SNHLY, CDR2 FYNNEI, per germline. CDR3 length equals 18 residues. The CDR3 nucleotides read TGTGCCAGCAGTGAAAATTTGCGGCGGGAACAGAACATCGGGGAGCTGTTTTTT. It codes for CASSENLRREQNIGELFF. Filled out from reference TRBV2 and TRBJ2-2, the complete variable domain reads EPEVTQTPSHQVTQMGQEVILRCVPISNHLYFYWYRQILGQKVEFLVSFYNNEISEKSEIFDDQFSVERPDGSNFTLKIRSTKLEDSAMYFCASSENLRREQNIGELFFGEGSRLTVL.

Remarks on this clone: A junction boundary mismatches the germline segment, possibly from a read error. In DNA, the CDR3 is TGTGCCATCAGTCGATGGACAGGGGGCAACTATGGCTACACCTTC. Amino acid sequence: CAISRWTGGNYGYTF. The rearrangement uses TRBV6-5 and TRBJ1-2; 11 positions agree with TRBD1. Germline values: CDR1 MNHEY, CDR2 SVGAGI. The CDR3 is 15 amino acids.

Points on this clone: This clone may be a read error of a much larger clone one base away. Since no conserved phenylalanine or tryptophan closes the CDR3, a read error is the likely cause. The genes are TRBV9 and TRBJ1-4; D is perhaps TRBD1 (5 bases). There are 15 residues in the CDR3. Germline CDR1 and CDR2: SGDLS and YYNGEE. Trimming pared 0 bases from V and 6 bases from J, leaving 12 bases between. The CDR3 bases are TGTGCCAGCAGCGTAGGGGGGGTAAGGGATGAAAAACTGTTTTCT. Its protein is CASSVGGVRDEKLFS.

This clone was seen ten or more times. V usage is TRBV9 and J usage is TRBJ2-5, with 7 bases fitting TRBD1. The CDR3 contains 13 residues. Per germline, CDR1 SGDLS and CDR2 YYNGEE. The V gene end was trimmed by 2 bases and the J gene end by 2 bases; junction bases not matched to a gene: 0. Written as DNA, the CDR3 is TGTGCCAGCAGCGTGACAGGGCAAGAGACCCAGTACTTC. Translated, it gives CASSVTGQETQYF.

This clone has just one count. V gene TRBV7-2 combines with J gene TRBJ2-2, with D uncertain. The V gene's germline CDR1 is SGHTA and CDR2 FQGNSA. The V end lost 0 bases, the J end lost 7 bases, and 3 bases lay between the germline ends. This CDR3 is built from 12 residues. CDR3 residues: CASSLAIGELFF. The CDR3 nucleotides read TGTGCCAGCAGCTTAGCAATCGGGGAGCTGTTTTTT. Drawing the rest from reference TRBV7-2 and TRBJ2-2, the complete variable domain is GAGVSQSPSNKVTEKGKDVELRCDPISGHTALYWYRQSLGQGLEFLIYFQGNSAPDKSGLPSDRFSAERTGGSVSTLTIQRTQQEDSAVYLCASSLAIGELFFGEGSRLTVL.

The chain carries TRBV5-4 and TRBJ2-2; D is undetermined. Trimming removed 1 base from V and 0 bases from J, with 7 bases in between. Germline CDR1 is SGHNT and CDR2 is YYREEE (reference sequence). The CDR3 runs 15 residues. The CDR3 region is CASSLFGANTGELFF. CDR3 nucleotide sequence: TGTGCCAGCAGCTTGTTTGGGGCGAACACCGGGGAGCTGTTTTTT.

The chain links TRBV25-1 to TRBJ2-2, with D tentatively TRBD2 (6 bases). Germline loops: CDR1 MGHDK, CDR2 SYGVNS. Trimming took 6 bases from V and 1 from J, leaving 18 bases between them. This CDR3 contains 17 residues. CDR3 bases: TGTGCCAGCAGGGGGAACCCTTTCGGGGGGAACACCGGGGAGCTGTTTTTT. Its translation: CASRGNPFGGNTGELFF.

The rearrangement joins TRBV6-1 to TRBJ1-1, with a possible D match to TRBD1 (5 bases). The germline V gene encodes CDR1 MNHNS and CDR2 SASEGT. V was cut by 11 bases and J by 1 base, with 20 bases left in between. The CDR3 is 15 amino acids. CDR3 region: CAGISLGGPNTEAFF. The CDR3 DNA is TGTGCCGGCATCTCTCTTGGGGGACCGAACACTGAAGCTTTCTTT.

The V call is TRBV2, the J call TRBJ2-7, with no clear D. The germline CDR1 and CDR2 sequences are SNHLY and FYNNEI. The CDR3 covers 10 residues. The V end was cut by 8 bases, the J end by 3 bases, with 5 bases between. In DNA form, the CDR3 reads TGTGCCAGCTACCTCTACGAGCAGTACTTC. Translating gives CASYLYEQYF.

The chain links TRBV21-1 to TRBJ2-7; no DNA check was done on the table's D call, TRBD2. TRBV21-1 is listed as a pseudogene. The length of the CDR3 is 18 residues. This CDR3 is CASSKKKRTSGSPREQYF. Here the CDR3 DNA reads TGTGCCAGCAGCAAAAAAAAGAGGACTAGCGGGAGTCCACGGGAGCAGTACTTC.

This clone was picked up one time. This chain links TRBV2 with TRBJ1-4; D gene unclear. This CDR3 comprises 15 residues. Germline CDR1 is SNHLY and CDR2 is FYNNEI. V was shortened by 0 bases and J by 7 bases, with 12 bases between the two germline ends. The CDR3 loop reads CASSEALRDGEKLFF. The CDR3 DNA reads TGTGCCAGCAGTGAAGCGCTTCGAGACGGTGAAAAACTGTTTTTT.

The CDR3 here is CASSPQQGASYEQYF. In DNA form, the CDR3 reads TGTGCCAGCAGCCCGCAACAGGGGGCCTCCTACGAGCAGTACTTC. J is TRBJ2-7 and V is TRBV11-2, with 9 bases that match TRBD1. Germline loops: CDR1 SGHAT, CDR2 FQNNGV. The length of the CDR3 is 15 residues. After removal of 5 bases from V and 0 bases from J, the junction contained 5 bases not matched to a gene.

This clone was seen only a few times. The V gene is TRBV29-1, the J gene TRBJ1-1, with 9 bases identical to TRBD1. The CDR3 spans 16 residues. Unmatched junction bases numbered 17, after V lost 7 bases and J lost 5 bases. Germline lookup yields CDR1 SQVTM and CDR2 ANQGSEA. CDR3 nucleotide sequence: TGCAGCGCCGCCCCCATTTTACAGGGGGCCCGAACTGAAGCTTTCTTT. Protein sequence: CSAAPILQGARTEAFF.